These T cell receptor beta chains were read from a single sample in a study of blood T cell repertoires in COVID-19. Generated by immunoSEQ multiplex PCR, the TCRdb table keeps only in-frame clones and is missing some. Counted here are 130,000 to 150,000 clones, almost 90% occurring once; the ten biggest clones make up about 2%. Sequenced: peripheral blood. All receptors come from a human donor in a cohort sampled during active COVID-19. The CDR3 runs from the conserved cysteine through the conserved F or W. D genes are given only for firm matches. Clone size is not always given. Where it is, it says once, few, many or a class for expanded clones.

V	size	J	D	CDR3	DNA
TRBV5-1	-	TRBJ2-3	TRBD2	CASSLPGLAGASTDTQYF	TGCGCCAGCAGCTTGCCAGGACTAGCGGGAGCAAGCACAGATACGCAGTATTTT
TRBV30	-	TRBJ1-2	-	CAWSVTGNYGYTF	TGTGCCTGGAGTGTCACAGGGAACTATGGCTACACCTTC
TRBV3-1/TRBV3-2	once	TRBJ1-4	-	CASSPPGFSNEKLFF	TGTGCCAGCAGCCCGCCAGGGTTTTCTAATGAAAAACTGTTTTTT
TRBV9	-	TRBJ1-3	-	CASSVEPGHGNTIYF	TGTGCCAGCAGCGTAGAGCCGGGACACGGAAACACCATATATTTT
TRBV7-9	-	TRBJ2-7	TRBD2	CASSPGLAEYEQYF	TGTGCCAGCAGCCCGGGACTAGCGGAGTACGAGCAGTACTTC
TRBV6-5	-	TRBJ1-1	-	CASVREGNTEAFF	TGTGCCAGCGTCCGCGAGGGGAACACTGAAGCTTTCTTT
TRBV6-5	-	TRBJ1-1	TRBD1	CASSWTGKNTEAFF	TGTGCCAGCAGTTGGACAGGGAAGAACACTGAAGCTTTCTTT
TRBV10-1	-	TRBJ2-1	-	CASSESLAVSYNEQFF	TGCGCCAGCAGTGAGTCTTTAGCCGTCTCCTACAATGAGCAGTTCTTC
TRBV3-1/TRBV3-2	-	TRBJ2-7	-	CASSRSWGGDYEQYF	TGTGCCAGCAGCCGGTCTTGGGGCGGAGATTACGAGCAGTACTTC
TRBV2	once	TRBJ1-2	-	CASSEARRGYTF	TGTGCCAGCAGTGAAGCGAGGAGAGGCTACACCTTC
TRBV6-6	-	TRBJ2-1	TRBD2	CASRRLAGVYEQFF	TGTGCCAGCAGGCGACTAGCGGGGGTCTATGAGCAGTTCTTC
TRBV10-3	-	TRBJ2-3	TRBD1	CAISGAGTGNPTQYF	TGTGCCATCAGTGGGGCAGGGACAGGGAATCCCACGCAGTATTTT
TRBV12-1	-	TRBJ2-1	-	CASSHPPGTSDKGEQFF	TGTGCCAGCAGCCATCCCCCGGGGACTAGTGATAAGGGTGAGCAGTTCTTC
TRBV3-1/TRBV3-2	-	TRBJ1-5	-	CASSQPGNQPQHF	TGTGCCAGCAGCCAGCCAGGAAATCAGCCCCAGCATTTT
TRBV6-2/TRBV6-3	-	TRBJ2-6	TRBD1	CASSYSRGGGGANVLTF	TGTGCCAGCAGTTACTCGAGAGGGGGCGGTGGGGCCAACGTCCTGACTTTC
TRBV5-4	-	TRBJ2-1	TRBD2	CASSPPGLAGGSNEQFF	TGTGCCAGCAGCCCGCCGGGACTAGCGGGAGGGAGCAATGAGCAGTTCTTC
TRBV9	-	TRBJ1-2	-	CASSVAGGSPNYGYTF	TGTGCCAGCAGCGTAGCTGGGGGGTCTCCTAACTATGGCTACACCTTC
TRBV5-1	-	TRBJ2-3	TRBD1	CASSLEGTGQIDTQYF	TGCGCCAGCAGCTTGGAGGGGACAGGGCAGATAGATACGCAGTATTTT
TRBV10-3	-	TRBJ2-3	TRBD2	CAIRELAGVPDTQYF	TGTGCCATCAGAGAACTAGCGGGAGTCCCAGATACGCAGTATTTT
TRBV6-5	-	TRBJ2-1	-	CASSYSLSSYNEQFF	TGTGCCAGCAGTTACTCCCTCAGCTCCTACAATGAGCAGTTCTTC